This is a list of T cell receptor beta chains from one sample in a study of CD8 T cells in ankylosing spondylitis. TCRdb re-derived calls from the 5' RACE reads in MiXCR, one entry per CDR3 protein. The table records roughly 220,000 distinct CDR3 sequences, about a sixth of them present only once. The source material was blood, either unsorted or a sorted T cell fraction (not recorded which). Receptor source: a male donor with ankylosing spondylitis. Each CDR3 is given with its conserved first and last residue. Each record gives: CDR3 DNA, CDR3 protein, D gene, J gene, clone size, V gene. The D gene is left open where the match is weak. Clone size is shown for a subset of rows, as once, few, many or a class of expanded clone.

cdr3_nt: TGTGCCAGCACCTCGAACCGGGGGTCCCTTTCATCCTACGAGCAGTACTTC
cdr3_aa: CASTSNRGSLSSYEQYF
d_call: NA
j_call: TRBJ2-7
clone_size: few
v_call: TRBV2

cdr3_nt: TGTGCCAGCAGTACCATATTGGCAGGGGGTACAGATACGCAGTATTTT
cdr3_aa: CASSTILAGGTDTQYF
d_call: TRBD1
j_call: TRBJ2-3
clone_size: NA
v_call: TRBV6-1

cdr3_nt: TGTGCCAGCAGTCACAGGATTCGCCAAGAGACCCAGTACTTC
cdr3_aa: CASSHRIRQETQYF
d_call: NA
j_call: TRBJ2-5
clone_size: NA
v_call: TRBV12-3/TRBV12-4

cdr3_nt: TGTGCCAGCAGTGACGGGACAGCTAACAATGAGCAGTTCTTC
cdr3_aa: CASSDGTANNEQFF
d_call: TRBD1
j_call: TRBJ2-1
clone_size: NA
v_call: TRBV12-3/TRBV12-4

cdr3_nt: TGTGCCAGCAGCGTTGAGGCGGGATCGCTGCAAGAGACCCAGTACTTC
cdr3_aa: CASSVEAGSLQETQYF
d_call: NA
j_call: TRBJ2-5
clone_size: NA
v_call: TRBV9

cdr3_nt: TGTGCTAGTGGTTCATTAGCGGCATCCTCCTACAATGAGCAGTTCTTC
cdr3_aa: CASGSLAASSYNEQFF
d_call: NA
j_call: TRBJ2-1
clone_size: few
v_call: TRBV12-5

cdr3_nt: TGCGCCAGCAGCCAAGCACAGGGGGTCCGGGCCACCGGGGAGCTGTTTTTT
cdr3_aa: CASSQAQGVRATGELFF
d_call: TRBD1
j_call: TRBJ2-2
clone_size: few
v_call: TRBV4-1

cdr3_nt: TGTGCCAGCAGGCGACTAGCGGAAGAGACCCAGTACTTC
cdr3_aa: CASRRLAEETQYF
d_call: TRBD2
j_call: TRBJ2-5
clone_size: few
v_call: TRBV6-6

cdr3_nt: TGTGCCAGCAGGGAGGACAACTACGAGCAGTACTTC
cdr3_aa: CASREDNYEQYF
d_call: NA
j_call: TRBJ2-7
clone_size: NA
v_call: TRBV2

cdr3_nt: TGTGCCATCAGTGAGTTAGCGGTCCGTGCGGTCAATGAGCAGTTCTTC
cdr3_aa: CAISELAVRAVNEQFF
d_call: NA
j_call: TRBJ2-1
clone_size: NA
v_call: TRBV10-3

cdr3_nt: TGTGCCAGCAGCTTAGTAGGGGAGACAGATACGCAGTATTTT
cdr3_aa: CASSLVGETDTQYF
d_call: NA
j_call: TRBJ2-3
clone_size: once
v_call: TRBV7-3

cdr3_nt: TGTGCCAGCACTTCGGACAGAAGCAATGAGCAGTTCTTC
cdr3_aa: CASTSDRSNEQFF
d_call: NA
j_call: TRBJ2-1
clone_size: NA
v_call: TRBV12-3/TRBV12-4

cdr3_nt: TGTGCCAGCAGCCCCGGGGCGAGCTCCTACAATGAGCAGTTCTTC
cdr3_aa: CASSPGASSYNEQFF
d_call: NA
j_call: TRBJ2-1
clone_size: NA
v_call: TRBV13

cdr3_nt: TGTGCCTGGAGTGTACAAGGCGACACTGAAGCTTTCTTT
cdr3_aa: CAWSVQGDTEAFF
d_call: NA
j_call: TRBJ1-1
clone_size: few
v_call: TRBV30

cdr3_nt: TGTGCCAGCAGCCATATGGCGTCTAGCGACTACAATGAGCAGTTCTTC
cdr3_aa: CASSHMASSDYNEQFF
d_call: NA
j_call: TRBJ2-1
clone_size: NA
v_call: TRBV12-3/TRBV12-4

cdr3_nt: TGTGCCAGCAGTCCCCTTCCAGCGGGAGGGCGGGAGACCCAGTACTTC
cdr3_aa: CASSPLPAGGRETQYF
d_call: TRBD2
j_call: TRBJ2-5
clone_size: NA
v_call: TRBV14

cdr3_nt: TGTGCCAGCAGCCCCTTCCTGACAGGGGCTGAAGCTTTCTTT
cdr3_aa: CASSPFLTGAEAFF
d_call: TRBD1
j_call: TRBJ1-1
clone_size: NA
v_call: TRBV12-3/TRBV12-4

cdr3_nt: TGTGCCATCAGTGATCCGGGACAAACCTACGAGCAGTACTTC
cdr3_aa: CAISDPGQTYEQYF
d_call: NA
j_call: TRBJ2-7
clone_size: few
v_call: TRBV10-3

cdr3_nt: TGTGCCAGCAGCCCCTTAGGTCGCACCGGGGAGCTGTTTTTT
cdr3_aa: CASSPLGRTGELFF
d_call: NA
j_call: TRBJ2-2
clone_size: many
v_call: TRBV7-2

cdr3_nt: TGTGCCAGCAGCTTAGACCCGGACGGGGATTCTGGGGCCAACGTCCTGACTTTC
cdr3_aa: CASSLDPDGDSGANVLTF
d_call: NA
j_call: TRBJ2-6
clone_size: NA
v_call: TRBV7-8

cdr3_nt: TGTGCCAGCAGTATCTATGGGAACACTGAAGCTTTCTTT
cdr3_aa: CASSIYGNTEAFF
d_call: NA
j_call: TRBJ1-1
clone_size: few
v_call: TRBV12-3/TRBV12-4

cdr3_nt: TGCAGTGTGGCTTCCAAGTTCACCCGCTTGGGGGGACAGCTGAACACTGAAGCTTTCTTT
cdr3_aa: CSVASKFTRLGGQLNTEAFF
d_call: TRBD1
j_call: TRBJ1-1
clone_size: NA
v_call: TRBV20-1

cdr3_nt: TGTGCCAGCAGTCTAGGGACAGGGGGTAACACCGGGGAGCTGTTTTTT
cdr3_aa: CASSLGTGGNTGELFF
d_call: TRBD1
j_call: TRBJ2-2
clone_size: few
v_call: TRBV12-3/TRBV12-4